Presented here are 26 T cell receptor beta chains from one specimen sequenced in a study of radiation and T cells in renal cell carcinoma. TCRdb's table, derived via immunoSEQ multiplex PCR, lists solely in-frame clones and lacks some. This table has under 20,000 clones, roughly 62% appearing once. The treatment was: 15 Gy SBRT to primary tumor, nephrectomy 4 weeks later. Sequencing was performed on tumor tissue, taken from a patient whose treatment included radiotherapy and nephrectomy. The receptors here all came from a woman aged 70-85 years with renal cell carcinoma.

The chain uses TRBV27 and TRBJ2-3; D ambiguous. V shed 2 bases and J shed 2 bases, with 11 bases lying between them. Germline CDR1 MNHEY, CDR2 SMNVEV (reference sequence). The CDR3 is 15 amino acids. The CDR3: CASSLSRRLTDTQYF. DNA of the CDR3: TGTGCCAGCAGTTTAAGTCGTAGGCTCACAGATACGCAGTATTTT.

The sample holds a few counts of this clone. The gene calls are TRBV28 and TRBJ2-3, with TRBD2 matching over 11 bases. Trimming took 6 bases from V and 5 from J; bases not matched to a gene: 4. CDR1 and CDR2 from the germline V gene are MDHEN and SYDVKM. The CDR3 sequence is 14 residues long. CDR3 sequence reads: CASRGTSGGDTQYF. The CDR3 DNA sequence: TGTGCCAGCAGGGGGACTAGCGGCGGAGATACGCAGTATTTT.

This clone occurred a few times. The J gene is TRBJ2-7, the V gene TRBV28, with 7 bases matching TRBD1. Trimming cost V 5 bases and J 1 base; bases outside gene matches: 14. CDR1 and CDR2 from the germline V gene are MDHEN and SYDVKM. The CDR3 consists of 17 residues. The CDR3 loop reads CASSPITGVIGSYEQYF. In DNA, the CDR3 is TGTGCCAGCAGTCCCATAACAGGGGTAATCGGGTCCTACGAGCAGTACTTC.

The chain joins TRBV5-8 to TRBJ1-5, with TRBD1 as a possible D gene (5 bases). The CDR3 consists of 14 residues. With 5 bases removed from V and 3 bases from J, the gap between germline ends came to 12 bases. From germline, CDR1 is SGHTS and CDR2 YDEGEE. CDR3 loop: CASRATANNQPQHF. The CDR3 DNA reads TGTGCCAGCAGGGCGACAGCGAACAATCAGCCCCAGCATTTT. Based on the CDR3 plus reference TRBV5-8 and TRBJ1-5, the full variable domain is EAGVTQSPTHLIKTRGQQATLRCSPISGHTSVYWYQQALGLGLQFLLWYDEGEERNRGNFPPRFSGRQFPNYSSELNVNALELEDSALYLCASRATANNQPQHFGDGTRLSIL.

This clone turned up a few times. The chain is built from TRBV7-6 and TRBJ2-7, with TRBD1 identical over 10 bases. The J segment lost 6 bases and the V segment lost 1 base, leaving 3 bases of the junction unmatched. Germline lookup yields CDR1 SGHVS and CDR2 FNYEAQ. The CDR3 sequence is 14 residues long. The DNA for the CDR3 is TGTGCCAGCAGCTTAGTGGGACAGGGGCTCGAGCAGTACTTC. As protein: CASSLVGQGLEQYF.

The rearrangement joins TRBV6-6 to TRBJ1-4; D ambiguous. CDR3 length: 13 amino acids. Trimming took 5 bases from V and 8 from J, leaving 12 bases between them. Germline V gene data show CDR1 as MNHNY and CDR2 as SVGAGI (reference sequence). The CDR3 nucleotides are TGTGCCAGCAGTCCCTACAACGGGGAAAAACTGTTTTTT. Its protein is CASSPYNGEKLFF.

This clone showed up just a few times. The V gene is TRBV28, the J gene TRBJ1-5; 7 nucleotides line up with TRBD1. Trimming removed 6 bases from V and 8 bases from J; junction bases left unmatched: 13. Germline V lookup: CDR1 MDHEN, CDR2 SYDVKM. This CDR3 has 15 amino acids. CDR3 sequence reads: CASSRTGGLREPQHF. The CDR3 nucleotides read TGTGCCAGCAGCAGGACAGGAGGTTTGAGAGAGCCCCAGCATTTT. The variable domain in full, with the rest retrieved from reference TRBV28 and TRBJ1-5, is DVKVTQSSRYLVKRTGEKVFLECVQDMDHENMFWYRQDPGLGLRLIYFSYDVKMKEKGDIPEGYSVSREKKERFSLILESASTNQTSMYLCASSRTGGLREPQHFGDGTRLSIL.

This clone has a handful of counts. The chain is built from TRBV4-2 and TRBJ2-1; the D is unclear. CDR3 size: 16 residues. Germline V lookup: CDR1 LGHNA, CDR2 YNFKEQ. V gave up 0 bases and J gave up 8 bases, with 17 bases separating them. The CDR3 DNA sequence: TGTGCCAGCAGCCAAGAGTCAAGCCCTCGGTCCGATGAGCAGTTCTTC. It specifies CASSQESSPRSDEQFF.

The chain couples TRBV25-1 to TRBJ1-4; D call uncertain. Germline CDR1 is MGHDK and CDR2 is SYGVNS. The ends were cut back, 2 bases at V and 0 bases at J, with 10 bases in the middle. The CDR3 loop spans 16 amino acids. This CDR3 is CASSEPRITTNEKLFF. The CDR3 DNA is TGTGCCAGCAGTGAACCCCGAATTACAACTAATGAAAAACTGTTTTTT.

The V call is TRBV20-1, the J call TRBJ2-3; D not certain. The germline V gene encodes CDR1 DFQATT and CDR2 SNEGSKA (reference sequence). This CDR3 comprises 11 residues. The CDR3 coding sequence is TGCACAAGAAAAAGCACAGATACGCAGTATTTT. It codes for CTRKSTDTQYF.

About this clone: One junction end does not reproduce the germline sequence, and a read error may be involved. This chain connects TRBV19 to TRBJ1-6, with a tentative D call TRBD1 (5 bases). CDR1 and CDR2 (germline): LNHDA, SQIVND (reference sequence). This CDR3 has 16 amino acids. CDR3 nucleotides: TGTGCCAGTAGTTTGCAGGGCGGCTCCGATAATTCACCCCTCCACTTT. Its protein is CASSLQGGSDNSPLHF.

This clone is medium-sized in the sample. The chain links TRBV6-4 to TRBJ2-3; 10 bases agree with TRBD2. This CDR3 contains 14 residues. The V gene's germline CDR1 is MRHNA and CDR2 SNTAGT. The V segment lost 5 bases and the J segment 4 bases; nucleotides outside the gene matches: 3. The CDR3 region is CASSSSGGADTQYF. The CDR3 DNA is TGTGCCAGCAGTTCTAGCGGGGGCGCAGATACGCAGTATTTT.

The rearrangement joins TRBV2 to TRBJ2-1; 12 bases agree with TRBD2. V was clipped by 2 bases and J by 6 bases; unmatched bases: 2. This CDR3 is 15 amino acids long. From germline, CDR1 is SNHLY and CDR2 FYNNEI. CDR3 nucleotide sequence: TGTGCCAGCAGTGAACTAGCGGGGGGGCTCAATGAGCAGTTCTTC. It is translated as CASSELAGGLNEQFF.

V and J are TRBV20-1 and TRBJ2-4; TRBD1 might be the D (6 bases). The CDR3 is 10 residues long. The V end was cut by 1 base, the J end by 14 bases, with 9 bases between. The germline CDR1 and CDR2 sequences are DFQATT and SNEGSKA (reference sequence). CDR3 DNA: TGCAGTGCTAGAGCAGGGGCTGAGTACTTC. Translated, it gives CSARAGAEYF.

The chain has TRBV11-3 and TRBJ2-3; D is perhaps TRBD1 or TRBD2 (6 bases each). The germline CDR1 and CDR2 sequences are SGHNT and YENEEA. V lost 2 bases and J 0 bases, leaving 9 bases between the germline ends. The CDR3 has 15 amino acids. CDR3 sequence (DNA): TGTGCCAGCAGCTTACCGGGGGCCAGCACAGATACGCAGTATTTT. Protein product: CASSLPGASTDTQYF.

On this clone: Germline is not matched at one junction end, which may reflect a read error. The V call is TRBV20-1, the J call TRBJ1-2; the D is unclear. Germline values: CDR1 DFQATT, CDR2 SNEGSKA (reference sequence). The CDR3 covers 11 residues. CDR3 protein: CSARLGLAVFF. The CDR3 DNA is TGCAGTGCTAGATTAGGCCTCGCGGTCTTCTTC.

The V call is TRBV12-5, the J call TRBJ2-2; no clear D gene. The CDR3 loop spans 13 amino acids. The ends were cut back, 7 bases at V and 4 bases at J, with 10 bases in the middle. Germline CDR1 LGHNT, CDR2 FRNRAP. CDR3 coding DNA: TGTGCTAGTGCCCTGGACGGCACCGGGGAGCTGTTTTTT. It encodes CASALDGTGELFF.

This clone has just a few counts. V is TRBV5-1 and J is TRBJ1-2; tentatively, D is TRBD1 (5 bases). Germline CDR1 is SGHRS and CDR2 is YFSETQ. The CDR3 extends over 14 amino acids. The V gene lost 4 bases and the J gene lost 8 bases, with 18 bases spanning the gap. The DNA of the CDR3 is TGCGCCAGCAGCCGACAGTTTGTTCAGGAAGGCTACACCTTC. Encoded protein: CASSRQFVQEGYTF.

The CDR3 bases are TGCGCCAGCAGTGGCCGGGCTACAGATACGCAGTATTTT. It encodes CASSGRATDTQYF. This sequence joins TRBV5-1 and TRBJ2-3; no clear D. V was trimmed by 5 bases and J by 3 bases, leaving 10 bases between them. Looked up from germline, CDR1 is SGHRS and CDR2 is YFSETQ. The CDR3 runs 13 residues.

The gene calls are TRBV18 and TRBJ1-2; TRBD1 matches 7 bases. This CDR3 has 14 amino acids. The ends lost 6 bases at V and 4 bases at J; junction bases unmatched: 8. Germline lookup yields CDR1 KGHSH and CDR2 LQKENI. For the CDR3, the DNA is TGTGCCAGCTCGGGGACAGACATTGGCTATGGCTACACCTTC. Translated: CASSGTDIGYGYTF.

The CDR3 spells CASSLELSTGELFF. In DNA, the CDR3 is TGCGCCAGCAGCTTGGAACTGTCCACCGGGGAGCTGTTTTTT. The V call is TRBV5-1, the J call TRBJ2-2; D gene unclear. Germline CDR1 SGHRS, CDR2 YFSETQ. The germline V and J ends were trimmed by 0 bases and 4 bases, with 7 bases remaining between them. The CDR3 covers 14 residues.

The chain combines TRBV5-1 with TRBJ2-3; D is possibly TRBD2 (5 bases). The germline V and J ends were trimmed by 3 bases and 0 bases, with 11 bases remaining between them. This CDR3 has 15 residues. The germline V gene has CDR1 SGHRS and CDR2 YFSETQ. Here the CDR3 DNA reads TGCGCCAGCAGCTCAAGCGGACCGAGCACAGATACGCAGTATTTT. It encodes CASSSSGPSTDTQYF.

The CDR3 spells CASSPFLGNQYGYTF. CDR3 bases: TGCGCCAGCAGCCCCTTTCTAGGAAACCAATATGGCTACACCTTC. The genes are TRBV4-1 and TRBJ1-2; D is ambiguous. CDR1 and CDR2 from the germline V gene are MGHRA and YSYEKL. V dropped 4 bases and J dropped 5 bases, with 17 bases sitting between them. The CDR3 length is 15 residues.

This clone was counted between two and nine times. This chain links TRBV18 with TRBJ1-1; 12 bases are a match to TRBD1. J was trimmed by 5 bases and V by 3 bases; bases with no gene match: 7. This CDR3 comprises 16 residues. Germline CDR1 and CDR2: KGHSH and LQKENI. CDR3 in DNA: TGTGCCAGCTCACCCTTGGGACAGGGGGCGCTGACTGAAGCTTTCTTT. This sequence encodes CASSPLGQGALTEAFF. The entire variable domain, with the rest obtained from reference TRBV18 and TRBJ1-1, is as follows: NAGVMQNPRHLVRRRGQEARLRCSPMKGHSHVYWYRQLPEEGLKFMVYLQKENIIDESGMPKERFSAEFPKEGPSILRIQQVVRGDSAAYFCASSPLGQGALTEAFFGQGTRLTVV.

The chain has TRBV11-1 and TRBJ2-3; D not resolved. The CDR3 consists of 15 residues. The V gene's germline CDR1 is SGHAT and CDR2 FQDESV (reference sequence). The V end was cut by 1 base, the J end by 0 bases, with 8 bases between. The CDR3 protein is CASSLGDISTDTQYF. The CDR3 DNA is TGTGCCAGCAGCTTAGGTGACATTAGCACAGATACGCAGTATTTT.

The rearrangement joins TRBV21-1 to TRBJ1-5; TRBD1, as called in the table, went unchecked against the DNA. TRBV21-1 is classified as a pseudogene. The CDR3 runs to 16 residues. The CDR3 DNA follows: TGTGCCAGCAGCAAAGTGTGGGCAGGTGGGCATCAGCCCCAGCATTTT. Translated: CASSKVWAGGHQPQHF.